This T cell receptor beta chain was recorded in a study of control samples from healthy donors and cancer patients. The germline V gene encodes CDR1 SGHTA and CDR2 FQGNSA. The length of the CDR3 is 13 residues. V was clipped by 5 bases and J by 8 bases; unmatched bases: 3. Measured with immunoSEQ multiplex PCR; TCRdb has only the in-frame clones, and not every one. In the table there are tens of thousands of clones, 94% of which are singletons. What was sequenced was blood. The chain combines TRBV7-2 with TRBJ2-1; 10 bases fit TRBD1. This clonotype was sampled from a young man in good health. This chain's CDR3 is CASSLGTGDEQFF. The DNA for the CDR3 is TGTGCCAGCAGCCTAGGGACAGGGGATGAGCAGTTCTTC.